The clone carrying this T cell receptor beta chain was counted many times. Its specificity is not known. TCRdb used MiXCR to reprocess the RACE reads, holding one entry per CDR3 protein. Of some 400,000 distinct CDR3 sequences listed, nearly 5% are singletons. The sample is drawn from a study of human T cells and chemical hapten exposure. Points from the study as a whole: Given that the donors had alopecia, their immune response may differ from that seen in healthy people.

This CDR3 has 15 residues. The germline V gene encodes CDR1 MNHEY and CDR2 SMNVEV (reference sequence). V was clipped by 8 bases and J by 2 bases; unmatched bases: 9. The time point: patch test 1, 2 weeks after DPC sensitization. Treatment noted: therapeutic diphenylcyclopropenone sensitization with weekly scalp DPC. The sequencing here drew on whole blood, taken in connection with sensitization to the hapten diphenylcyclopropenone (DPC). This clonotype was sampled from a woman in her forties or fifties with alopecia areata. Some clones in this sample may be carry-over from other donors' samples. J is TRBJ2-3 and V is TRBV27; 8 bases map to TRBD2. CDR3 in amino acids: CASHRAGEATDTQYF. The CDR3 DNA reads as TGTGCCAGCCACCGAGCGGGAGAAGCCACAGATACGCAGTATTTT.